These 30 T cell receptor beta chains were all obtained from the same sample, sequenced in a study of cytomegalovirus exposure and HLA in healthy donors (dated by TCRdb to the late 2010s). Preparation of the library involved the immunoSEQ multiplex PCR assay. The multiplex PCR relied on a mix of 60 forward primers for TCR Vbeta segments and 13 reverse primers for TCR Jbeta segments. The source is immuneACCESS, and TCRdb retained only in-frame sequences with V and J called. Part of the clones is not carried over; for the studies checked, unresolved V genes explain less than half of this, and the remainder is unexplained. The sample records over 150,000 clones, approximately 83% of which are singletons. The top ten clonotypes cover 0.08% to 0.1% of the sample. What was sequenced was PBMCs. The receptors here all came from a boy aged 2 to 10 in good health and CMV-seronegative.

The chain combines TRBV7-2 with TRBJ2-1; tentatively, D is TRBD1 (6 bases). Germline assignment: CDR1 SGHTA and CDR2 FQGNSA. V lost 1 base to trimming and J lost 10 bases, with 23 bases between them. The CDR3 consists of 17 residues. DNA of the CDR3: TGTGCCAGCAGCTTAGTACCCAGGGGCCCCCTCATCGAGGAGCAGTTCTTC. It encodes CASSLVPRGPLIEEQFF.

As DNA, the CDR3 is TGTGCCAGCAGCCTGACGACAGCCACCGGGGAGCTGTTTTTT. Protein product: CASSLTTATGELFF. This rearrangement joins TRBV9 to TRBJ2-2; D is perhaps TRBD1 (5 bases). This CDR3 contains 14 residues. With 4 bases removed from V and 4 bases from J, the gap between germline ends came to 11 bases. The germline V gene has CDR1 SGDLS and CDR2 YYNGEE. The whole variable domain, remainder taken from reference TRBV9 and TRBJ2-2, is DSGVTQTPKHLITATGQRVTLRCSPRSGDLSVYWYQQSLDQGLQFLIQYYNGEERAKGNILERFSAQQFPDLHSELNLSSLELGDSALYFCASSLTTATGELFFGEGSRLTVL.

The rearrangement uses TRBV4-2 and TRBJ1-4; TRBD1 matches at 8 bases. This CDR3 is built from 16 residues. The ends lost 8 bases at V and 1 base at J; junction bases unmatched: 9. Per the germline V gene, CDR1 is LGHNA and CDR2 is YNFKEQ. CDR3 in DNA: TGTGCCAGCCAAGAGGGACAGGACGGAACTAATGAAAAACTGTTTTTT. This codes for CASQEGQDGTNEKLFF.

V is TRBV5-6 and J is TRBJ2-5, with 8 bases matching TRBD1. Germline V gene sequence: CDR1 SGHDT, CDR2 YYEEEE. The length of the CDR3 is 14 residues. J was trimmed by 5 bases and V by 4 bases; bases with no gene match: 7. CDR3 nucleotide sequence: TGTGCCAGCAGCAACATAAGGACAGGGGAGACCCAGTACTTC. Protein product: CASSNIRTGETQYF.

V and J are TRBV4-2 and TRBJ2-2; D gene uncertain. Germline-derived CDR1 and CDR2 are LGHNA and YNFKEQ. The ends were cut back, 4 bases at V and 7 bases at J, with 7 bases in the middle. The CDR3 has 12 residues. CDR3 nucleotides: TGTGCCAGCAGCCCCGGTAACGGGGAGCTGTTTTTT. It translates to CASSPGNGELFF.

The chain couples TRBV4-3 to TRBJ2-1; D may be TRBD1 (6 bases). Germline V gives CDR1 LGHNA, CDR2 YSLEER. The CDR3 length is 12 residues. The V gene lost 4 bases and the J gene lost 11 bases, with 12 bases spanning the gap. CDR3 in amino acids: CASSLDRSQQFF. CDR3 DNA sequence: TGCGCCAGCAGCCTCGACAGGTCCCAGCAGTTCTTC.

This clone has a handful of counts. The chain carries TRBV19 and TRBJ1-2; D is unresolved. The CDR3 sequence is 14 residues long. The V and J ends lost 6 bases and 3 bases respectively, with 14 bases between them. Looked up from germline, CDR1 is LNHDA and CDR2 is SQIVND (reference sequence). The CDR3 protein is CASSHQRGYYGYTF. The CDR3 region has the DNA TGTGCCAGTAGCCACCAACGGGGTTACTATGGCTACACCTTC.

As to this clone: A read error may produce the germline difference seen at one junction end. The rearrangement uses TRBV7-9 and TRBJ2-7; 11 nucleotides match TRBD2. Germline V CDR1 and CDR2: SEHNR, FQNEAQ (reference sequence). This CDR3 has 15 residues. The CDR3 DNA sequence: TGTTCCAGCAGCCCACCGGGGACTAGCGGATACGAGCAGTACTTC. This gives the protein CSSSPPGTSGYEQYF.

This clone was picked up one time. This chain joins TRBV29-1 and TRBJ2-7, with TRBD1 matching 10 bases. The CDR3 has 12 amino acids. The junction had 3 bases not matched to a gene; V was cut back by 7 bases and J by 3 bases. CDR1 and CDR2 (germline): SQVTM, ANQGSEA. The CDR3 region has the DNA TGCAGCGGCGGGACAGGGGACTACGAGCAGTACTTC. Its translation is CSGGTGDYEQYF.

This clone has just a few counts. The chain links TRBV6-5 to TRBJ2-3; D may be TRBD1 (6 bases). This CDR3 comprises 13 residues. Between the trimmed V and J ends, which lost 8 bases and 3 bases, there was a span of 12 bases. CDR1 and CDR2 from the germline V gene are MNHEY and SVGAGI. CDR3 loop: CASLPQGTDTQYF. In DNA form, the CDR3 reads TGTGCCAGCTTGCCTCAGGGGACAGATACGCAGTATTTT.

This chain uses TRBV6-5 with TRBJ2-3; no clear D gene. Germline V CDR1 and CDR2: MNHEY, SVGAGI. Trimming stripped 6 bases from V and 4 bases from J, with 8 bases between. This CDR3 contains 12 residues. The CDR3 nucleotides read TGTGCCAGCAGACGAGTTCCAGATACGCAGTATTTT. This encodes CASRRVPDTQYF.

V is TRBV19 and J is TRBJ1-5; D not resolved. The germline CDR1 and CDR2 sequences are LNHDA and SQIVND (reference sequence). Between the trimmed V and J ends, which lost 1 base and 4 bases, there was a span of 8 bases. CDR3 length: 14 amino acids. CDR3 protein: CASSIVSTNQPQHF. The CDR3 nucleotides are TGTGCCAGTAGTATAGTTTCTACTAATCAGCCCCAGCATTTT.

V gene TRBV30 combines with J gene TRBJ1-1; TRBD1 is a possible D gene (5 bases). Germline CDR1 is GTSNPN and CDR2 is SVGIG (reference sequence). The ends were cut back, 4 bases at V and 0 bases at J, with 12 bases in the middle. The CDR3 has 14 residues. The CDR3 is CAWNRDSLNTEAFF. CDR3 bases: TGTGCCTGGAATCGCGACAGCTTGAACACTGAAGCTTTCTTT. The variable domain in full, with the rest retrieved from reference TRBV30 and TRBJ1-1, is SQTIHQWPATLVQPVGSPLSLECTVEGTSNPNLYWYRQAAGRGLQLLFYSVGIGQISSEVPQNLSASRPQDRQFILSSKKLLLSDSGFYLCAWNRDSLNTEAFFGQGTRLTVV.

The chain uses TRBV13 and TRBJ1-2; TRBD1 is a possible D gene (5 bases). The CDR3 runs to 14 residues. The germline V gene has CDR1 PRHDT and CDR2 FYEKMQ (reference sequence). Between the trimmed V and J ends, which lost 0 bases and 8 bases, there was a span of 13 bases. The CDR3 DNA sequence: TGTGCCAGCAGCTTAGGCCGGGACTCGTGGGGCTACACCTTC. It translates to CASSLGRDSWGYTF.

The chain couples TRBV18 to TRBJ1-2, with D possibly being TRBD1 (6 bases). The CDR3 is 17 amino acids. The V gene's germline CDR1 is KGHSH and CDR2 LQKENI. V shed 4 bases and J shed 4 bases, with 22 bases lying between them. The CDR3 coding sequence is TGTGCCAGCTCACACGACAGGCAACCCGCAGGGCTCTATGGCTACACCTTC. Translated, it gives CASSHDRQPAGLYGYTF.

This chain connects TRBV7-9 to TRBJ1-6, with 8 bases fitting TRBD1. Germline V CDR1 and CDR2: SEHNR, FQNEAQ (reference sequence). The V and J ends lost 1 base and 9 bases, in that order; junction bases with no gene match: 5. The CDR3 has 15 residues. CDR3 in amino acids: CASSLDTGGRSPLHF. The CDR3 nucleotides read TGTGCCAGCAGCTTAGATACAGGGGGACGTTCACCCCTCCACTTT.

The V and J genes are TRBV5-1 and TRBJ1-2, with D tentatively TRBD1 (5 bases). This CDR3 spans 17 amino acids. Germline-derived CDR1 and CDR2 are SGHRS and YFSETQ. V was trimmed by 0 bases and J by 7 bases, leaving 22 bases between them. CDR3 amino acids: CASSLAQDPRGLSGYTF. DNA of the CDR3: TGCGCCAGCAGCTTGGCGCAGGACCCCCGGGGACTGAGTGGCTACACCTTC.

The gene calls are TRBV29-1 and TRBJ1-2; no reliable D call. Trimming removed 2 bases from V and 4 bases from J, with 8 bases in between. This CDR3 is 12 amino acids long. Germline values: CDR1 SQVTM, CDR2 ANQGSEA. The CDR3 coding sequence is TGCAGCGTTGAAATGACACCCTATGGCTACACCTTC. This codes for CSVEMTPYGYTF.

The CDR3 sequence: CASSQGGGETQYF. The CDR3 region has the DNA TGTGCCAGCAGCCAAGGGGGCGGCGAGACCCAGTACTTC. This chain links TRBV7-3 with TRBJ2-5; 7 nucleotides align to TRBD1. Germline loops: CDR1 SGHTA, CDR2 FQGTGA. V lost 5 bases and J lost 5; bases outside the gene matches: 5. The CDR3 totals 13 residues.

The chain recombines TRBV5-6 with TRBJ1-1; possible D gene TRBD1, 6 bases. CDR1 SGHDT and CDR2 YYEEEE come from the germline V gene. This CDR3 contains 12 residues. V was cut by 4 bases and J by 10 bases, with 14 bases left in between. The CDR3 sequence is CASSLTGSPAFF. In nucleotides, the CDR3 is TGTGCCAGCAGCCTTACAGGGTCCCCAGCTTTCTTT.

The chain links TRBV5-8 to TRBJ1-4, with 7 bases fitting TRBD1. There are 20 residues in the CDR3. Germline trimming cut 2 bases from V and 4 bases from J; bases unmatched to any gene: 20. Germline lookup yields CDR1 SGHTS and CDR2 YDEGEE. CDR3 loop: CASSFYGAGHSGTDNEKLFF. In DNA, the CDR3 is TGTGCCAGCAGCTTTTACGGCGCGGGCCACTCCGGGACAGATAATGAAAAACTGTTTTTT.

This clone appeared a single time. This rearrangement joins TRBV2 to TRBJ1-2; D not resolved. V was shortened by 6 bases and J by 9 bases, with 8 bases between the two germline ends. The CDR3 runs to 10 residues. Germline lookup yields CDR1 SNHLY and CDR2 FYNNEI. CDR3 in DNA: TGTGCCAGCAGCGGGGATCGCTACACCTTC. Protein product: CASSGDRYTF.

The chain has TRBV9 and TRBJ2-5; D may be TRBD1 (6 bases). Germline values: CDR1 SGDLS, CDR2 YYNGEE. The V end was cut by 5 bases, the J end by 4 bases, with 21 bases between. CDR3 length: 16 residues. The CDR3 nucleotides read TGTGCCAGCAGTTTAACCGAGGGGGATTACGGAGAGACCCAGTACTTC. Amino acids: CASSLTEGDYGETQYF.

This chain connects TRBV11-2 to TRBJ2-1, with D perhaps matching TRBD2 (6 bases). V was cut by 5 bases and J by 4 bases, with 15 bases left in between. This CDR3 spans 15 amino acids. The germline gives CDR1 SGHAT, CDR2 FQNNGV. CDR3: CASSPSGTYYNEQFF. The CDR3 DNA is TGTGCCAGCAGCCCCTCAGGGACTTATTACAATGAGCAGTTCTTC.

This clone was observed a handful of times. J is TRBJ1-1 and V is TRBV7-3, with D perhaps matching TRBD1 (6 bases). Germline V gene lookup returns CDR1 SGHTA and CDR2 FQGTGA. The CDR3 spans 16 residues. V lost 4 bases and J lost 5, with 20 bases in between. The CDR3 nucleotides read TGTGCCAGCAGCTCCTCCGCTACCCTGGACAGTACTGAAGCTTTCTTT. Residues: CASSSSATLDSTEAFF.

V is TRBV4-1 and J is TRBJ1-4; TRBD1 aligns across 9 bases. Germline V gene sequence: CDR1 MGHRA, CDR2 YSYEKL. The CDR3 length is 17 residues. The junction had 15 bases not matched to a gene; V was cut back by 5 bases and J by 8 bases. The CDR3 loop reads CASSARDRVGGVEKLFF. CDR3 nucleotides: TGCGCCAGCAGCGCCCGGGACAGGGTTGGGGGGGTGGAAAAACTGTTTTTT.

The chain uses TRBV13 and TRBJ2-1, with D maybe TRBD2 (5 bases). The CDR3 runs to 12 residues. Germline CDR1 PRHDT, CDR2 FYEKMQ (reference sequence). V gave up 5 bases and J gave up 6 bases, with 8 bases separating them. The CDR3 loop is CASSTEGNEQFF. The CDR3 bases are TGTGCCAGCAGCACAGAGGGCAATGAGCAGTTCTTC.

J is TRBJ2-4 and V is TRBV7-2, with 10 bases identical to TRBD2. The CDR3 spans 17 residues. Germline values: CDR1 SGHTA, CDR2 FQGNSA. The J segment lost 6 bases and the V segment lost 4 bases, leaving 12 bases of the junction unmatched. The DNA of the CDR3 is TGTGCCAGCAGCTCCAGAGGGAGCGGGGGGGCGGTAAACATTCAGTACTTC. Residues: CASSSRGSGGAVNIQYF.

This clone was observed a few times. The chain couples TRBV7-8 to TRBJ1-1, with unresolved D. Germline loops: CDR1 SGHVS, CDR2 FQNEAQ. The CDR3 consists of 14 residues. V gave up 2 bases and J gave up 0 bases, with 7 bases separating them. CDR3 sequence: CASSLQVMNTEAFF. The CDR3 DNA reads as TGTGCCAGCAGCTTACAGGTCATGAACACTGAAGCTTTCTTT.

The chain employs TRBV10-3 and TRBJ2-5, with 11 positions matching TRBD1. The CDR3 runs to 15 residues. The J segment lost 2 bases and the V segment lost 10 bases, leaving 9 bases of the junction unmatched. Germline CDR1 and CDR2: ENHRY and SYGVKD. CDR3 amino acids: CATRGQGGIQETQYF. CDR3 DNA: TGTGCCACCCGGGGACAGGGGGGGATTCAAGAGACCCAGTACTTC.